This T cell receptor beta chain emerged from a study of blood T cells in healthy people across ages. This clonotype was picked up many times. A second PCR, run for about 7 to 11 cycles, used a sample-barcoded 5' primer plus a J-beta primer mix. A single record per CDR3 protein comes from TCRdb applying MiXCR to the 5' RACE reads. This sample yields 600,000 to 800,000 distinct CDR3 sequences, of which approximately 52% are seen a single time; approximately 13% belongs to the top ten. J was trimmed by 9 bases and V by 5 bases; bases with no gene match: 11. CDR1 is MDHEN, CDR2 SYDVKM, per germline. The CDR3 extends over 15 amino acids. The extraction recovered at least 5 micrograms of total RNA per sample.

The source of this sequence is a woman older than 75 in good health. Sequencing was carried out using blood. The rearrangement uses TRBV28 and TRBJ2-1, with TRBD1 identical over 9 bases. The CDR3 reads CASSTAGTGFGEQFF. Here the CDR3 DNA reads TGTGCCAGCAGTACGGCCGGGACAGGGTTTGGTGAGCAGTTCTTC.